These T cell receptor beta chains were read from a single sample in a study of CD8 T cells in ankylosing spondylitis. TCRdb re-derived calls from the 5' RACE reads in MiXCR, one entry per CDR3 protein. The sample includes over 700,000 distinct CDR3 sequences, 15% to 20% of them seen just once. Sample: blood, either unsorted or a sorted T cell fraction (not recorded which). The receptor source for this set is a male donor with ankylosing spondylitis. The CDR3 runs from the conserved cysteine through the conserved F or W. The D gene is left open where the match is weak. Clone size, where shown, is once, few, many, or a class for clones that have expanded.

size	J	D	V	DNA	CDR3
-	TRBJ1-1	-	TRBV10-3	TGTGCCACCCGCACCGCGGGGGAGGGAACTGAAGCTTTCTTT	CATRTAGEGTEAFF
few	TRBJ1-1	TRBD1	TRBV4-1	TGCGCCAGCAGCCAAGGCGACAGGGACACTGAAGCTTTCTTT	CASSQGDRDTEAFF
few	TRBJ2-6	-	TRBV29-1	TGCAGCGTTGAAGGGACAGCCACTACATTCTCTGGGGCCAACGTCCTGACTTTC	CSVEGTATTFSGANVLTF
many	TRBJ1-5	-	TRBV12-3/TRBV12-4	TGTGCCAGCAGTCCTACAACAGGGCCCAACAATCAGCCCCAGCATTTT	CASSPTTGPNNQPQHF
-	TRBJ2-3	TRBD2	TRBV20-1	TGCAGTGCACCGGCTAGCGGGAGGACAGATACGCAGTATTTT	CSAPASGRTDTQYF
-	TRBJ2-5	-	TRBV27	TGTGCCAGCAGCCAGACACAGGGTTGGGAGACCCAGTACTTC	CASSQTQGWETQYF
-	TRBJ2-2	-	TRBV24-1	TGTGCCACCAGTGATTTCGGTGCCGACGCCTCGAACACCGGGGAGCTGTTTTTT	CATSDFGADASNTGELFF
few	TRBJ2-3	-	TRBV7-2	TGTGCCAGCAGCTTAAAAGCGGTCGAGCCAGATACGCAGTATTTT	CASSLKAVEPDTQYF
many	TRBJ2-2	-	TRBV29-1	TGCAGCGTTTCGGGGATCAACACCGGGGAGCTGTTTTTT	CSVSGINTGELFF
few	TRBJ2-7	-	TRBV6-2/TRBV6-3	TGTGCCAGCAGTTACCAGGGCCGCGACGAGCAGTACTTC	CASSYQGRDEQYF
-	TRBJ2-2	-	TRBV20-1	TGCAGCGCCTGGAGGGAAAGTGCCGGGGAGCTGTTTTTT	CSAWRESAGELFF
-	TRBJ2-1	TRBD2	TRBV7-9	TGTGCCAGCAGCTTAGATGTAGCGGGGGGACGGGATGAGCAGTTCTTC	CASSLDVAGGRDEQFF
-	TRBJ1-3	-	TRBV28	TGTGCCAGCAGGTTGAGGACTTTTGGAAACACCATATATTTT	CASRLRTFGNTIYF
-	TRBJ2-7	-	TRBV7-2	TGTGCCAGCAGCTCCTTACAGGTTAGCCTCCATCCCTACGAGCAGTACTTC	CASSSLQVSLHPYEQYF
-	TRBJ2-1	TRBD2	TRBV20-1	TGCAGTGCTAGGCAACCTTTAGCGGGGGCTAGCTCCTACAATGAGCAGTTCTTC	CSARQPLAGASSYNEQFF
-	TRBJ1-5	-	TRBV6-1	TGTGCCAGTGAGGTGTATAGCAATCAGCCCCAGCATTTT	CASEVYSNQPQHF
-	TRBJ2-5	-	TRBV18	TGTGCCAGCTCACCGGGGGGAATAGAGACCCAGTACTTC	CASSPGGIETQYF
few	TRBJ2-7	TRBD2	TRBV7-9	TGTGCCAGCAGCCGGACTAGCGAGTCCTACGAGCAGTACTTC	CASSRTSESYEQYF
-	TRBJ1-3	-	TRBV29-1	TGCAGCGTTCAGCCCTACTCTGGAAACACCATATATTTT	CSVQPYSGNTIYF
-	TRBJ2-1	TRBD2	TRBV10-3	TGTGCCATCAGACGGACTAGCGGGGGAGGGGAGCAGTTCTTC	CAIRRTSGGGEQFF
-	TRBJ1-1	TRBD1	TRBV7-8	TGTGCCAGCAGCCCCCGGACAGGGTTAGTCACTGAAGCTTTCTTT	CASSPRTGLVTEAFF
-	TRBJ2-1	TRBD2	TRBV6-1	TGTGCCAGCCCAGTGAGCGGCGGGGGGTCGGCTGAGCAGTTCTTC	CASPVSGGGSAEQFF
-	TRBJ2-3	-	TRBV18	TGTGCCAGCTCACCATCGGCCACCGCGTCAATTTTGGATACGCAGTATTTT	CASSPSATASILDTQYF
-	TRBJ2-1	-	TRBV20-1	TGCAGTGCTAGTAGCACGAACTACAATGAGCAGTTCTTC	CSASSTNYNEQFF
few	TRBJ1-2	-	TRBV7-2	TGTGCCAGCAGCCCAGGGCGTCACTATGGCTACACCTTC	CASSPGRHYGYTF
few	TRBJ2-3	TRBD1	TRBV4-3	TGCGCCAGCAGCCAAGAAGGGGGCTTACTAGATGGGACAGATACGCAGTATTTT	CASSQEGGLLDGTDTQYF
-	TRBJ1-1	-	TRBV6-1	TGTGCCACCCGGCCGAGGGGAGCGAACACTGAAGCTTTCTTT	CATRPRGANTEAFF
-	TRBJ1-4	TRBD1	TRBV7-9	TGTGCCAGCAGCTTAGCATGGACAGGGGGGGAACCGAAACTGTTTTTT	CASSLAWTGGEPKLFF